This TCR beta chain was captured in a study of T cell responses to AZD1222 COVID-19 vaccine. Study-level findings and limits: Repertoires were sampled only after the peak T cell response. Spike was spanned by vaccine-associated CD4 TCRs, with dominance at 160-218 and 743-854. The donor group comprised mostly white British people and more females; the analysis possibly underestimated clonal diversity.

Both about-4-week and about-12-week second-dose recipients were combined. Some clones are missing from TCRdb's copy, which holds only in-frame ones; the method was immunoSEQ multiplex PCR. The profile shows 250,000 to 300,000 clones, 90% to 95% of them singletons. Germline-derived CDR1 and CDR2 are MNHEY and SVGAGI. Deletions cut 6 bases from V and 2 bases from J, with 7 bases between. This CDR3 is 12 amino acids long. As regards this clone: What it binds is not known.

Sequences were derived from peripheral blood, sampled 28 days after the second AZD1222 dose. The TCR originated in an adult who received the AZD1222 COVID-19 vaccine. This chain joins TRBV6-5 and TRBJ1-2; no definite D call. The CDR3 protein is CASRGGNYGYTF. In nucleotides, the CDR3 is TGTGCCAGCAGGGGAGGGAACTATGGCTACACCTTC.